This TCR beta chain comes out of a study of T and B cells in COVID-19 patients. Trimming left V 0 bases short and J 3 bases short, with 10 bases between. CDR1 is SGHRS, CDR2 YFSETQ, per germline. The CDR3 is 14 residues long. Multiplex PCR with BIOMED2 TRB-A/B primer pools amplified TRB rearrangements. One entry per CDR3 protein results from TCRdb running MiXCR on the multiplex PCR reads. The table has roughly 7,000 distinct CDR3 sequences, around 29% seen once; the top ten hold 20% to 25%. Blood genomic DNA input for TRB amplification was 250-500 ng. This TCR derives from a human donor with active COVID-19. The sample taken for sequencing was blood. This rearrangement joins TRBV5-1 to TRBJ2-7, with D unresolved. The CDR3 here is CASSLADPFYEQYV. Written as DNA, the CDR3 is TGCGCCAGCAGCTTGGCCGACCCCTTCTACGAGCAGTACGTC.